These T cell receptor beta chains were read from a single sample in a study of T cells in Graves' hyperthyroidism and ophthalmopathy. In TCRdb, the multiplex PCR reads were re-called with MiXCR into one record per CDR3 protein. The sample has more than 450,000 distinct CDR3 sequences, around 20% seen once. Sample: blood. These receptors came from a man in his forties with Graves' ophthalmopathy. CDR3s include the opening cysteine and the closing phenylalanine or tryptophan. The order of the fields is clone size, CDR3 length, J gene, V gene, D gene, CDR3 protein, CDR3 DNA. A D gene is named only where the DNA matches it firmly. Some rows mark clone size as missing; the rest say once, few, many or name a class of expanded clone.

many	14	TRBJ1-1	TRBV2	TRBD1	CASSSGQGTAEAFF	TGTGCCAGCAGTTCCGGACAGGGGACGGCTGAAGCTTTCTTT
few	13	TRBJ1-3	TRBV5-1	TRBD1	CATRTGSGNTIYF	TGCGCCACCAGGACAGGGTCTGGAAACACCATATATTTT
.	13	TRBJ2-7	TRBV27	.	CASSLGWTYEQYF	TGTGCCAGCAGTTTAGGGTGGACCTACGAGCAGTACTTC
.	19	TRBJ2-5	TRBV11-2	TRBD2	CASGYPPTGTSGGLETQYF	TGTGCCAGCGGATACCCCCCTACCGGGACTAGCGGGGGACTAGAGACCCAGTACTTC
.	15	TRBJ1-3	TRBV6-1	.	CASRMGRTSGNTIYF	TGTGCCAGCAGGATGGGACGGACCTCTGGAAACACCATATATTTT
.	13	TRBJ2-7	TRBV7-8	.	CASSIGGPTNQYF	TGTGCCAGCAGCATAGGGGGGCCTACGAATCAGTACTTC
many	16	TRBJ2-7	TRBV3-1	TRBD2	CASSQVGLALDYEQYF	TGTGCCAGCAGCCAAGTGGGACTAGCGCTCGACTACGAGCAGTACTTC
few	12	TRBJ2-2	TRBV28	.	CASQPRSGELFF	TGTGCCAGCCAACCCCGCTCCGGGGAGCTGTTTTTT
few	13	TRBJ2-3	TRBV6-1	.	CASSSQRTDTQYF	TGTGCCAGCAGTTCACAGCGAACAGATACGCAGTATTTT
many	15	TRBJ2-1	TRBV7-2	.	CASSSGTGSYNEQFF	TGTGCCAGCAGCTCCGGGACTGGCTCCTACAATGAGCAGTTCTTC